Detailed here is one T cell receptor beta chain. This may be a read error: a much more frequent sequence differs by one nucleotide. The same CDR3 arises from other DNA sequences in this sample as well. This sample was included in a study of shared clonotypes between healthy human individuals. The data were produced by immunoSEQ multiplex PCR, yet TCRdb's version contains in-frame clones alone and is incomplete. The sample records 780,000 or so clones, over 55% being singletons. Germline V gene data show CDR1 as LNHDA and CDR2 as SQIVND (reference sequence). V dropped 3 bases and J dropped 2 bases, with 4 bases sitting between them. The CDR3 covers 12 residues.

This clonotype originated in a woman in her 30s in good health. The genes are TRBV19 and TRBJ1-2; no definite D call. Specimen: memory CD4+ T cells sorted from blood. Documented subset: CD45RA-negative fraction. In DNA, the CDR3 is TGTGCCAGTAGTATCCGCAACTATGGCTACACCTTC. Encoded protein: CASSIRNYGYTF.